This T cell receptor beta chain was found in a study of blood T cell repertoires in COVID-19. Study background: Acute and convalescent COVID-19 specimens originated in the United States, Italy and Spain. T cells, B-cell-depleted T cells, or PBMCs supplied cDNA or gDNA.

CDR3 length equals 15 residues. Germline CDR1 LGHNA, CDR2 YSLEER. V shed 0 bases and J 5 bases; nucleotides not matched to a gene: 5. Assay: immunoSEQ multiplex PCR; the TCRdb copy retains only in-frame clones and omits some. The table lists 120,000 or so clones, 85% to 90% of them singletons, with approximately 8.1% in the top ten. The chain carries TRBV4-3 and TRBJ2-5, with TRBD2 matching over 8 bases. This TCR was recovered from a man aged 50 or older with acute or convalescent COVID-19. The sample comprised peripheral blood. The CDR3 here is CASSQEGLVGETQYF. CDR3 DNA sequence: TGCGCCAGCAGCCAAGAGGGACTAGTGGGTGAGACCCAGTACTTC.